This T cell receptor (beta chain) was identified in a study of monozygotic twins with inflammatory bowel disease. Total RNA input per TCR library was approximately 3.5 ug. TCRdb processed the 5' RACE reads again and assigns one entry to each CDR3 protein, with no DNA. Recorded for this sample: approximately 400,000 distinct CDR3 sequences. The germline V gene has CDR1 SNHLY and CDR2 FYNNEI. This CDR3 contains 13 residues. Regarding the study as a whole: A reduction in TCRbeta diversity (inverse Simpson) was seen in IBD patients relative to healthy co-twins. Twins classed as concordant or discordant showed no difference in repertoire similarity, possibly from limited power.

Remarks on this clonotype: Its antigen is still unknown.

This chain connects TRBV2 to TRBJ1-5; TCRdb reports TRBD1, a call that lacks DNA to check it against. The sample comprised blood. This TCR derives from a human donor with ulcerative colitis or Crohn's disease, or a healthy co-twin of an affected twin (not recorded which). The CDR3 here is CASKFRDNQPQHF.